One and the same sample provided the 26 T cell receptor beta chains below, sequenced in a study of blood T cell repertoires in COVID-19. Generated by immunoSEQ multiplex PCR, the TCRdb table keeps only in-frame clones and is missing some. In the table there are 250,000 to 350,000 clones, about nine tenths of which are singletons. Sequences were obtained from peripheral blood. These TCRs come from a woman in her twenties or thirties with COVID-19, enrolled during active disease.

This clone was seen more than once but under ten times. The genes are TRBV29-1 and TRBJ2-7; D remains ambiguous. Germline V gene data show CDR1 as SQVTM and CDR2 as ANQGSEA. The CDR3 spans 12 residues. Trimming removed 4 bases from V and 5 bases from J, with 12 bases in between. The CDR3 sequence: CSVGPGGDEQYF. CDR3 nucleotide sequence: TGCAGCGTTGGCCCCGGCGGCGACGAGCAGTACTTC.

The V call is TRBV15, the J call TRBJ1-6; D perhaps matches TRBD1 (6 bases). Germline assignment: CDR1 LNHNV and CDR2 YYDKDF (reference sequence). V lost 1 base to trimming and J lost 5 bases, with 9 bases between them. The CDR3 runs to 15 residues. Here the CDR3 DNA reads TGTGCCACCAGCAGAGGGTCAGGGGATAATTCACCCCTCCACTTT. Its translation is CATSRGSGDNSPLHF. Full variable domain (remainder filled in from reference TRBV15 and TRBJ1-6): DAMVIQNPRYQVTQFGKPVTLSCSQTLNHNVMYWYQQKSSQAPKLLFHYYDKDFNNEADTPDNFQSRRPNTSFCFLDIRSPGLGDTAMYLCATSRGSGDNSPLHFGNGTRLTVT.

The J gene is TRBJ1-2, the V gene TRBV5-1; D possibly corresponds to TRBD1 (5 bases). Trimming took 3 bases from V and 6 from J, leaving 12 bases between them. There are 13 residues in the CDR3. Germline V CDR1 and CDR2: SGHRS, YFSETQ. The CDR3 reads CASSSQGRDGYTF. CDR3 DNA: TGCGCCAGCAGCTCCCAGGGCCGGGATGGCTACACCTTC.

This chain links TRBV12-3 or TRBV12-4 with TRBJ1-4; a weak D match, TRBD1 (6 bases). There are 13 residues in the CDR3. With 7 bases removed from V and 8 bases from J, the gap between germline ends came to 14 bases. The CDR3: CASTRGAVEKLFF. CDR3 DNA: TGTGCCAGCACCAGGGGAGCGGTAGAAAAACTGTTTTTT.

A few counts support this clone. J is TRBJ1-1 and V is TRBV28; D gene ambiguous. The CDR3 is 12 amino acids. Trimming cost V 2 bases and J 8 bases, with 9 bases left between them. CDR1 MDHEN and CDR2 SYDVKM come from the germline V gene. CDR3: CASSLGREEAFF. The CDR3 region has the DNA TGTGCCAGCAGTTTAGGACGGGAGGAAGCTTTCTTT.

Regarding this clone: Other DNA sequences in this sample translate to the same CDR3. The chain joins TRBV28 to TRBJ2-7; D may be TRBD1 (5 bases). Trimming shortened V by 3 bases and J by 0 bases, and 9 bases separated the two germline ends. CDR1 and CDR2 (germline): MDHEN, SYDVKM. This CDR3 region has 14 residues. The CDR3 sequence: CASSFRGSSYEQYF. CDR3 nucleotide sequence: TGTGCCAGCAGTTTTAGGGGCTCCTCCTACGAGCAGTACTTC.

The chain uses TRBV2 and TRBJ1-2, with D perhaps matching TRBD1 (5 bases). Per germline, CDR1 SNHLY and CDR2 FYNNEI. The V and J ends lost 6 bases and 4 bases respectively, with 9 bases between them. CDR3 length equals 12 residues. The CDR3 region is CASRDSGYGYTF. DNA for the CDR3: TGTGCCAGCAGAGACAGTGGCTATGGCTACACCTTC.

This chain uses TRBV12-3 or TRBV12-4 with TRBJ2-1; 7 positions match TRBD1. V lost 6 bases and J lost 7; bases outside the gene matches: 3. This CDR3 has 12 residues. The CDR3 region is CASRLQGNEQFF. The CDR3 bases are TGTGCCAGCAGGTTACAGGGGAATGAGCAGTTCTTC.

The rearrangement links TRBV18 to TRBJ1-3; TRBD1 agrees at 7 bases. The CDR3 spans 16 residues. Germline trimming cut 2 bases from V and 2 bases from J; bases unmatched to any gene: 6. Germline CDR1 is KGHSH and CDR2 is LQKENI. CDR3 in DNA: TGTGCCAGCTCACCAAACAGGGGTTTCACTGGAAACACCATATATTTT. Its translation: CASSPNRGFTGNTIYF.

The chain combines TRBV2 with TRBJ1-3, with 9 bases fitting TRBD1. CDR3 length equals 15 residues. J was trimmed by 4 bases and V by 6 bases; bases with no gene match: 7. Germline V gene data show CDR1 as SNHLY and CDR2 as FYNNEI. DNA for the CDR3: TGTGCCAGCAGACCAACAGGGGGCCTCGGAAACACCATATATTTT. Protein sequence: CASRPTGGLGNTIYF.

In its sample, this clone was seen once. CDR3: CASSSGQAEGQETQYF. The CDR3, as DNA: TGCGCCAGCAGCTCCGGACAGGCGGAGGGGCAAGAGACCCAGTACTTC. The rearrangement uses TRBV5-1 and TRBJ2-5, with D tentatively TRBD1 (7 bases). The germline V gene encodes CDR1 SGHRS and CDR2 YFSETQ. V was shortened by 3 bases and J by 2 bases, with 17 bases between the two germline ends. CDR3 size: 16 residues.

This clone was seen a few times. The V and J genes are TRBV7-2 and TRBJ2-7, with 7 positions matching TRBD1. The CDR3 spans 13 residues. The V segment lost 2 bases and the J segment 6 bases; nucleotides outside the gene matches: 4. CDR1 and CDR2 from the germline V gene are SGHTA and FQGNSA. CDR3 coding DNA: TGTGCCAGCAGCTTATTGACAGGGCGCGAGCAGTACTTC. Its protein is CASSLLTGREQYF.

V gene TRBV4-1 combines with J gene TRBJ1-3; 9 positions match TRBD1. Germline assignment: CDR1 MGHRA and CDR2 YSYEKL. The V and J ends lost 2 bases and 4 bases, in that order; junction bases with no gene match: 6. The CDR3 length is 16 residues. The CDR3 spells CASSQSGTGPGNTIYF. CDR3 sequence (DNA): TGCGCCAGCAGCCAATCCGGGACAGGGCCCGGAAACACCATATATTTT.

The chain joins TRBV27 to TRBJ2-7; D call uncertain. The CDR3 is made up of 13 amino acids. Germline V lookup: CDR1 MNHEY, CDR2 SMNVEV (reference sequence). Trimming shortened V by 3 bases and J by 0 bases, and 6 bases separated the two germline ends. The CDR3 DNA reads TGTGCCAGCAGTTTTCAGGTCTCCTACGAGCAGTACTTC. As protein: CASSFQVSYEQYF.

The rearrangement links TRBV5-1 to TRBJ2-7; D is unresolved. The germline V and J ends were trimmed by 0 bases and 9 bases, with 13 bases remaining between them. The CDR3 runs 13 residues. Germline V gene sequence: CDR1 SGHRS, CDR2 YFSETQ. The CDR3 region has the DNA TGCGCCAGCAGCTTGGACAGCCATACCTCGCAGTACTTC. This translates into CASSLDSHTSQYF.

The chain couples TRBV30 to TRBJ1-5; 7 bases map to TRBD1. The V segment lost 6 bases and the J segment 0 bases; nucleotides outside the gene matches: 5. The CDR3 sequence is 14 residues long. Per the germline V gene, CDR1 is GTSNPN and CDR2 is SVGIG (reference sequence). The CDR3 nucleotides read TGTGCCTGCGGCGGACAGGTTAGCAATCAGCCCCAGCATTTT. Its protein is CACGGQVSNQPQHF.

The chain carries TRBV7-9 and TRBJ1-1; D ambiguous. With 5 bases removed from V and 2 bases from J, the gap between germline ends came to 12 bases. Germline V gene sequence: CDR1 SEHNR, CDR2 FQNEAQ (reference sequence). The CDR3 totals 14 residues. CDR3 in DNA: TGTGCCAGCAGCCCTAGCCCGGGAAACACTGAAGCTTTCTTT. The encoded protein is CASSPSPGNTEAFF. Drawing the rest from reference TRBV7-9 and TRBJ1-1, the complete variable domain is DTGVSQNPRHKITKRGQNVTFRCDPISEHNRLYWYRQTLGQGPEFLTYFQNEAQLEKSRLLSDRFSAERPKGSFSTLEIQRTEQGDSAMYLCASSPSPGNTEAFFGQGTRLTVV.

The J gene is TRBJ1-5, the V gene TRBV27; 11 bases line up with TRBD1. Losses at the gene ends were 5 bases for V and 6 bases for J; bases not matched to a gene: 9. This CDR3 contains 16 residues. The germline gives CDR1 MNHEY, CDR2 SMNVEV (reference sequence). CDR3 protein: CASSQGQGAAPQPQHF. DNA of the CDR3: TGTGCCAGCAGTCAAGGACAGGGGGCGGCCCCTCAGCCCCAGCATTTT.

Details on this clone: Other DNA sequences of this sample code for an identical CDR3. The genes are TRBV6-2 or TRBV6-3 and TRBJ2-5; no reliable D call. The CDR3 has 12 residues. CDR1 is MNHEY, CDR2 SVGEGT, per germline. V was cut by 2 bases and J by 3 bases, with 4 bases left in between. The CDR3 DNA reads TGTGCCAGCAGTTACCCAGAAGAGACCCAGTACTTC. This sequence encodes CASSYPEETQYF.

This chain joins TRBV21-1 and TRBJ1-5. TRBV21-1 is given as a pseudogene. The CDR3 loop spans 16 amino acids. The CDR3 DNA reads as TGTGCCAGCAGCAACCCTCCCTCGGAGCGTAGTCAGCCCCAGCATTTT. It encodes CASSNPPSERSQPQHF.

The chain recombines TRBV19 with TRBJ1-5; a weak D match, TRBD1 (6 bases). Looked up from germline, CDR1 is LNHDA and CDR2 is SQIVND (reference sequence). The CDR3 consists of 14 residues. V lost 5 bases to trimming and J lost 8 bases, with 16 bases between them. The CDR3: CASSPWTVKEPQHF. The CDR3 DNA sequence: TGTGCCAGTAGTCCGTGGACAGTCAAGGAGCCCCAGCATTTT.

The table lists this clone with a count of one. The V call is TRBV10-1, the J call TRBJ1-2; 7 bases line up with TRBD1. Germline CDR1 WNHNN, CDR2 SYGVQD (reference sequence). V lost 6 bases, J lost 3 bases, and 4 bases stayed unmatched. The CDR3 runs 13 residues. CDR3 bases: TGCGCCAGCAGCCTCGACAGGGACTATGGCTACACCTTC. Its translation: CASSLDRDYGYTF.

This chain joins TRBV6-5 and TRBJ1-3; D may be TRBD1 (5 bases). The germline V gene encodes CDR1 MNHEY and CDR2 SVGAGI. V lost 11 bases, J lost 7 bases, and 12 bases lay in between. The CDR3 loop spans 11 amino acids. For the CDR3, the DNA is TGTGCCGGATGGGGGGGGAACACCATATATTTT. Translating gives CAGWGGNTIYF.

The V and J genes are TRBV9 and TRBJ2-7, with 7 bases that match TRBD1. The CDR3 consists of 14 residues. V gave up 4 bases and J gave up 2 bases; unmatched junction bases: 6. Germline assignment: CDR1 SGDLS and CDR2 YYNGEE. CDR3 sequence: CASSYGQEPYEQYF. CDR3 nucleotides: TGTGCCAGCAGCTACGGACAGGAGCCCTACGAGCAGTACTTC.

The CDR3 loop is CASSLERTYF. CDR3 coding DNA: TGCGCCAGCAGCTTGGAAAGAACATACTTC. The chain joins TRBV5-1 to TRBJ2-5; D gene unclear. V was clipped by 0 bases and J by 14 bases, with 8 bases between them. CDR1 SGHRS and CDR2 YFSETQ come from the germline V gene. The CDR3 sequence is 10 residues long.

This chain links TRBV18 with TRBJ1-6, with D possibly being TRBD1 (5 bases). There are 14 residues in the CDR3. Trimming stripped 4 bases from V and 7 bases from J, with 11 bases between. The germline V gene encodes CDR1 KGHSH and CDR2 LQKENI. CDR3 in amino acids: CASSRDGRNSPLHF. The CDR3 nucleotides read TGTGCCAGCTCACGGGACGGGAGGAATTCACCCCTCCACTTT.